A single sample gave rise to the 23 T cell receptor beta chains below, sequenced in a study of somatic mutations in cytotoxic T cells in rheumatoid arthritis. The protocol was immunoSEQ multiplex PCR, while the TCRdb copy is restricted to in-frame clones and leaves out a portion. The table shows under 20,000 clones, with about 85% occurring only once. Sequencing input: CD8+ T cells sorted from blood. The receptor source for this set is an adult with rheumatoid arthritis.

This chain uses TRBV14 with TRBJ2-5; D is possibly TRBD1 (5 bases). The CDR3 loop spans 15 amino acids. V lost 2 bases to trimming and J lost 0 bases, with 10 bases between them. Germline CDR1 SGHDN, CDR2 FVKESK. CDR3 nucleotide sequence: TGTGCCAGCAGCCAACAGACAGCAGACCAAGAGACCCAGTACTTC. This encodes CASSQQTADQETQYF.

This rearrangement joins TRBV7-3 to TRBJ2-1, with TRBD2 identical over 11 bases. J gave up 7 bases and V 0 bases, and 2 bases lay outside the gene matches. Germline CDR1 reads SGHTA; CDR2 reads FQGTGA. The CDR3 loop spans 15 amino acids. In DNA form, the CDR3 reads TGTGCCAGCAGCTTAACTAGCGGGGGGGCAAATGAGCAGTTCTTC. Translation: CASSLTSGGANEQFF.

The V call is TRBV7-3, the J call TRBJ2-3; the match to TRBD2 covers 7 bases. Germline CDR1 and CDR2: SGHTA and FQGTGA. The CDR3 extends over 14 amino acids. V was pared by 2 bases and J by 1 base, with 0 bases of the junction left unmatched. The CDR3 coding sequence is TGTGCCAGCAGCTTACTAGCGGGCACAGATACGCAGTATTTT. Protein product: CASSLLAGTDTQYF.

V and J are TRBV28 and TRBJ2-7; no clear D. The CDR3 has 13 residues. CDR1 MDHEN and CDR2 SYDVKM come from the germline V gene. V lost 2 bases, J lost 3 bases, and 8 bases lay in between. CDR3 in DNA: TGTGCCAGCAGTTTACTTGGCAGCTACGAGCAGTACTTC. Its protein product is CASSLLGSYEQYF.

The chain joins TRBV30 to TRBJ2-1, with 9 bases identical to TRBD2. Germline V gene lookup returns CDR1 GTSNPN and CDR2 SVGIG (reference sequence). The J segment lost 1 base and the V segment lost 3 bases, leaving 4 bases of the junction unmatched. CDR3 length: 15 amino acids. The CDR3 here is CAWRPRGGSYNEQFF. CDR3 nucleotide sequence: TGTGCCTGGAGGCCGCGGGGGGGGTCCTACAATGAGCAGTTCTTC.

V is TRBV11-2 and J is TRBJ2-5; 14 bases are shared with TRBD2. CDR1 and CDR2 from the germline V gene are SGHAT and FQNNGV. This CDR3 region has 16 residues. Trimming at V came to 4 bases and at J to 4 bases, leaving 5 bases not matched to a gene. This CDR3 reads CASSSYGTSGGETQYF. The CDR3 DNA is TGTGCCAGCAGCTCCTACGGGACTAGCGGGGGAGAGACCCAGTACTTC.

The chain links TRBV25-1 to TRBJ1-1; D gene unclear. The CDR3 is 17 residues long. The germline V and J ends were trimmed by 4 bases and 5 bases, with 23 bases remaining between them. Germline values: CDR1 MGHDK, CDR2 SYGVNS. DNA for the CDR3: TGTGCCAGCAGTGTATCATCTGTCGGGTTTGTAGGGACTGAAGCTTTCTTT. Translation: CASSVSSVGFVGTEAFF.

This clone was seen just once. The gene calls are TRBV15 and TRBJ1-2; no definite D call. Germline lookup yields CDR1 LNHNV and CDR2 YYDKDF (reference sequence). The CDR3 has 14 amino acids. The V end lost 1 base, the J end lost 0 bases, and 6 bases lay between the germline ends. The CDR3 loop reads CATSRAGPNYGYTF. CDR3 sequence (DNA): TGTGCCACCAGCAGAGCTGGGCCTAACTATGGCTACACCTTC. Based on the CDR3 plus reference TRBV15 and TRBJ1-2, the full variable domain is DAMVIQNPRYQVTQFGKPVTLSCSQTLNHNVMYWYQQKSSQAPKLLFHYYDKDFNNEADTPDNFQSRRPNTSFCFLDIRSPGLGDTAMYLCATSRAGPNYGYTFGSGTRLTVV.

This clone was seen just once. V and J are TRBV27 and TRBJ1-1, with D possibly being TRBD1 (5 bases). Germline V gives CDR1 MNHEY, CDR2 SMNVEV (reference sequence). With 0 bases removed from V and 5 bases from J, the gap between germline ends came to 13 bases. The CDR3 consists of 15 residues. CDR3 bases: TGTGCCAGCAGTTTATCGTGGGGCCAGGGTACTGAAGCTTTCTTT. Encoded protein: CASSLSWGQGTEAFF.

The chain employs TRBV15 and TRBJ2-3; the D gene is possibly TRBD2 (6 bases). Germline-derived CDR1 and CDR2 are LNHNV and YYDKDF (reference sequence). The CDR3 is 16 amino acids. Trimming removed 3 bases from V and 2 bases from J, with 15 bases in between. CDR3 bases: TGTGCCACCAGCAGTGACGGGGGTATTCACACAGATACGCAGTATTTT. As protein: CATSSDGGIHTDTQYF. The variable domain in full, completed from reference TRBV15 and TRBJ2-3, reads DAMVIQNPRYQVTQFGKPVTLSCSQTLNHNVMYWYQQKSSQAPKLLFHYYDKDFNNEADTPDNFQSRRPNTSFCFLDIRSPGLGDTAMYLCATSSDGGIHTDTQYFGPGTRLTVL.

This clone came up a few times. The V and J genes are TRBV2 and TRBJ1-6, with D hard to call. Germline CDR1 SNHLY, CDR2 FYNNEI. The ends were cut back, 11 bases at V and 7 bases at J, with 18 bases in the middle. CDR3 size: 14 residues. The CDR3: CAGLGQKGNSPLHF. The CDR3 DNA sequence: TGTGCCGGCCTCGGTCAAAAAGGGAATTCACCCCTCCACTTT.

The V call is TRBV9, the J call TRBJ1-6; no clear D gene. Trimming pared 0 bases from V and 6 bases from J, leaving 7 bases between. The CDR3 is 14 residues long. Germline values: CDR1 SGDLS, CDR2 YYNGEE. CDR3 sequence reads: CASSVGALNSPLHF. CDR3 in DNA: TGTGCCAGCAGCGTAGGTGCGCTTAATTCACCCCTCCACTTT. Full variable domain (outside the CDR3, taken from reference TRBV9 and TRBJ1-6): DSGVTQTPKHLITATGQRVTLRCSPRSGDLSVYWYQQSLDQGLQFLIQYYNGEERAKGNILERFSAQQFPDLHSELNLSSLELGDSALYFCASSVGALNSPLHFGNGTRLTVT.

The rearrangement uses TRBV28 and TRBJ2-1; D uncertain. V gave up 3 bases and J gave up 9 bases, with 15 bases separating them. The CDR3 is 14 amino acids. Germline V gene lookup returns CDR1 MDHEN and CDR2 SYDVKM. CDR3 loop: CASSFGQPGTEQFF. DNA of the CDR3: TGTGCCAGCAGTTTCGGCCAGCCAGGTACTGAGCAGTTCTTC.

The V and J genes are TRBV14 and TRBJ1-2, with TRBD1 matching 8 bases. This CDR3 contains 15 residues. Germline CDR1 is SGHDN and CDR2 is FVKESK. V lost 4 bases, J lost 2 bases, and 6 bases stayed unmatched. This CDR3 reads CASSPWTGTNYGYTF. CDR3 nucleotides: TGTGCCAGCAGCCCTTGGACAGGGACGAACTATGGCTACACCTTC.

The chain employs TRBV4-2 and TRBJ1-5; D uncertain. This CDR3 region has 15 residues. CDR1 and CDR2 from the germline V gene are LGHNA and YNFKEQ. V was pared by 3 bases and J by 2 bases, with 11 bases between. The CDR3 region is CASSHPDTGNQPQHF. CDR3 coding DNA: TGTGCCAGCAGCCACCCCGACACGGGCAATCAGCCCCAGCATTTT.

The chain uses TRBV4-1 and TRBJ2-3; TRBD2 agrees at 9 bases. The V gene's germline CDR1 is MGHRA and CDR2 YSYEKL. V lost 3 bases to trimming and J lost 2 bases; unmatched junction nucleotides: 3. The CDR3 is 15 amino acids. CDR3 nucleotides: TGCGCCAGCAGCCACCTAGCGGGGCACACAGATACGCAGTATTTT. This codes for CASSHLAGHTDTQYF.

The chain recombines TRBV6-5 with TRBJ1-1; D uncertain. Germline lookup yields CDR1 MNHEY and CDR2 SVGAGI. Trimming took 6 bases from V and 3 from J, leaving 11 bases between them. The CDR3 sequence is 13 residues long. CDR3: CASSYGPDTEAFF. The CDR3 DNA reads TGTGCCAGCAGCTACGGGCCGGACACTGAAGCTTTCTTT.

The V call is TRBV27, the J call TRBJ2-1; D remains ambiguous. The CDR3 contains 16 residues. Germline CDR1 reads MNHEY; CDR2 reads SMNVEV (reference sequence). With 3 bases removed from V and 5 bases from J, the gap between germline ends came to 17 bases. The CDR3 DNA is TGTGCCAGCAGTTTGCTCCCCTCCGCAATCGACAATGAGCAGTTCTTC. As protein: CASSLLPSAIDNEQFF.

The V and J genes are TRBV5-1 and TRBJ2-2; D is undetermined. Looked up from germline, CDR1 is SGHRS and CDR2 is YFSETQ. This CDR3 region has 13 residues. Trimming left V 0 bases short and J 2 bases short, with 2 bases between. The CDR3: CASSLGNTGELFF. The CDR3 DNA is TGCGCCAGCAGCTTGGGCAACACCGGGGAGCTGTTTTTT.

CDR3 DNA: TGCGCCAGCAGCTGGACAGGTTCCGAAGCTTTCTTT. This codes for CASSWTGSEAFF. The chain links TRBV5-1 to TRBJ1-1, with 7 bases fitting TRBD1. Per germline, CDR1 SGHRS and CDR2 YFSETQ. The CDR3 loop spans 12 amino acids. V trimming: 3 bases; J trimming: 8 bases; junction bases outside the gene matches: 4.

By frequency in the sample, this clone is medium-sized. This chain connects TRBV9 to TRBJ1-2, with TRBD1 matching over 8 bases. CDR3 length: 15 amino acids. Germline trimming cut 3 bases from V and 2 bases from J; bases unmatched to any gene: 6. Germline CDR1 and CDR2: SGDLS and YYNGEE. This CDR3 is CASSARTGTNYGYTF. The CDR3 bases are TGTGCCAGCAGCGCCCGGACAGGGACGAACTATGGCTACACCTTC.

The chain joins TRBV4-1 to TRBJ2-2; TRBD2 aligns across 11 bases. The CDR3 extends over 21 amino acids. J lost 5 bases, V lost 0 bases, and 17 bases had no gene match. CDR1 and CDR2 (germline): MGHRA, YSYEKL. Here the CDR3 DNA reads TGCGCCAGCAGCCAAGATTATCCCACTAGCGGGGGCCCCCTCGGGACCGGGGAGCTGTTTTTT. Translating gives CASSQDYPTSGGPLGTGELFF.

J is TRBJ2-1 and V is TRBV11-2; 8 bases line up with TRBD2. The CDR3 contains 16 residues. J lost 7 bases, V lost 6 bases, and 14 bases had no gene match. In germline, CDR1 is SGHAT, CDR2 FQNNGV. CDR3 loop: CASSTTIRRGANEQFF. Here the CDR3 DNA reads TGTGCCAGCAGTACTACGATCAGGCGGGGGGCTAATGAGCAGTTCTTC.